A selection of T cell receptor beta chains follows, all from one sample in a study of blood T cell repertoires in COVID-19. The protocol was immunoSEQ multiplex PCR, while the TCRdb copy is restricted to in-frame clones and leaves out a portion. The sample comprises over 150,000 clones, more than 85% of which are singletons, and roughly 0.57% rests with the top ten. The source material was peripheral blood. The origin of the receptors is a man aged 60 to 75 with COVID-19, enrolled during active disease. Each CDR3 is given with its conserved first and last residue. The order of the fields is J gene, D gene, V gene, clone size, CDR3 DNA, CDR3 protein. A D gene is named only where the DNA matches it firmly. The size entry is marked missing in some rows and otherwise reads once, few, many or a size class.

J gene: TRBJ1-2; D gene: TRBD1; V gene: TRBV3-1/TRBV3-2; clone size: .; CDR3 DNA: TGTGCCAGCAGCCAAATTTTGGCAGGGGGTGGCGGCTACACCTTC; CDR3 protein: CASSQILAGGGGYTF
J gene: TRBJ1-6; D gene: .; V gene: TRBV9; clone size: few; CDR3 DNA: TGTGCCAGCAGCCCCCTGGCAGGTAATTCACCCCTCCACTTT; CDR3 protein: CASSPLAGNSPLHF
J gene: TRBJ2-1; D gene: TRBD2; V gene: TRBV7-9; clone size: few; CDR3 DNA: TGTGCCAGCAGCGCAAGGCGGGGGTACTACAATGAGCAGTTCTTC; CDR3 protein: CASSARRGYYNEQFF
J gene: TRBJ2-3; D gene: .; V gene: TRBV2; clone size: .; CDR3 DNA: TGTGCCAGCAGTGAGAGGGGTGGCCAGGGGACAGATACGCAGTATTTT; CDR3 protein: CASSERGGQGTDTQYF
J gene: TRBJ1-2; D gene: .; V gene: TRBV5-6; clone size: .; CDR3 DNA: TGTGCCAGCAGCTTGACCGGACAAGGGGCACCCTATGGCTACACCTTC; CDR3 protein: CASSLTGQGAPYGYTF
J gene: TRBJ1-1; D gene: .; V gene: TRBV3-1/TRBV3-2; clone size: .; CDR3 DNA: TGTGCCAGCAGCCAAATACCCGGGGTCACTGAAGCTTTCTTT; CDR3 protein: CASSQIPGVTEAFF
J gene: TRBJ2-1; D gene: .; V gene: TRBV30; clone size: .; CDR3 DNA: TGTGCCTGGAGTCAGACTCCTCGGGAGCAGTTCTTC; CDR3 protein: CAWSQTPREQFF
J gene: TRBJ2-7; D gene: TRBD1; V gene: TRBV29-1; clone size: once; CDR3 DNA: TGCAGCGTGGATACAGGGGCCTACGAGCAGTACTTC; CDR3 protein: CSVDTGAYEQYF
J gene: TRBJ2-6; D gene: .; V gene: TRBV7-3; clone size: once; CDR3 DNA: TGTGCCAGCAGCTTAGCGGCTTCTGGGGCCAACGTCCTGACTTTC; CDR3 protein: CASSLAASGANVLTF
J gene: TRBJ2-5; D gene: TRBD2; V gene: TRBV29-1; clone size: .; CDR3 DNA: TGCAGCGCCCATCTAGCGGGCAACCCTATCCAGTACTTC; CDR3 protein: CSAHLAGNPIQYF
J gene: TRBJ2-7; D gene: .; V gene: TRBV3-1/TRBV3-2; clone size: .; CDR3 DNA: TGTGCCAGCAGCCAAGGCCGTTATAGGGGCCCCTACGAGCAGTACTTC; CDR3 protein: CASSQGRYRGPYEQYF
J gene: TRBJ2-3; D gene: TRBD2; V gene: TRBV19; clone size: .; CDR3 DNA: TGTGCCAGTAGTAGTAATCCGGGACTAGCTGGGTCAAGCACAGATACGCAGTATTTT; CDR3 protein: CASSSNPGLAGSSTDTQYF
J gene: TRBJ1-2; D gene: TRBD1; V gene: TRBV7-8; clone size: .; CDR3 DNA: TGTGCCAGCAGCTCTCTCGGCACAGGGGCGGATGGCTACACCTTC; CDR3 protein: CASSSLGTGADGYTF
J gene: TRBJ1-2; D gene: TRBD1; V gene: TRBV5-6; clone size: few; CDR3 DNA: TGTGCCAGCAGCTTACCCACAGGGGGCTCTGGCTACACCTTC; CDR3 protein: CASSLPTGGSGYTF
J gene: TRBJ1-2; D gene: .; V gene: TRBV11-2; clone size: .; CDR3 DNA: TGTGCCAGCAGCTTATCTACAGGCTCGAACTATGGCTACACCTTC; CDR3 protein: CASSLSTGSNYGYTF
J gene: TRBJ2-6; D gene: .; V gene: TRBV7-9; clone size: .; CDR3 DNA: TGTGCCAGCAGCTTGATCAGGGTTCCTGGGGCCAACGTCCTGACTTTC; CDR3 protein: CASSLIRVPGANVLTF
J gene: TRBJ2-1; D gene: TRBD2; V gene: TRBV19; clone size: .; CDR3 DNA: TGTGCCAGTAGTATTAGCGGGAGCACCTACAATGAGCAGTTCTTC; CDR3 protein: CASSISGSTYNEQFF
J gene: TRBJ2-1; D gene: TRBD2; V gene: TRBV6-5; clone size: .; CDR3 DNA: TGTGCCAGCAGTCAGGGGACTAGGCCTAACAATGAGCAGTTCTTC; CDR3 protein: CASSQGTRPNNEQFF
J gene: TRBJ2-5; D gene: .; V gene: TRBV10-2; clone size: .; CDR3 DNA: TGCGCCAGCCTTGACCTTTACAGGGCAGAAGAGACCCAGTACTTC; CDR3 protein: CASLDLYRAEETQYF
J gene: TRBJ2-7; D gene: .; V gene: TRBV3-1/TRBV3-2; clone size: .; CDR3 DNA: TGTGCCAGCAGCGGGGGGAGGCCCCCTTACGAGCAGTACTTC; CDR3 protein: CASSGGRPPYEQYF
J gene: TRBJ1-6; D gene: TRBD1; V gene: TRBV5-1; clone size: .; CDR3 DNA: TGCGCCAGCAGCTTGGCGGGACAGGGGAGCGGTTCACCCCTCCACTTT; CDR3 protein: CASSLAGQGSGSPLHF
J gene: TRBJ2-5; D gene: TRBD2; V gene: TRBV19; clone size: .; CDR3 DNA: TGTGCCAGTAGTATAGATGGCCGGGCTAGCGGGAGCTCTGAGACCCAGTACTTC; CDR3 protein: CASSIDGRASGSSETQYF
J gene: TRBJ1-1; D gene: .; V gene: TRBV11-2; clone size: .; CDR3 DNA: TGTGCCAGCAGCTCACAGGGTGGAGGTGTCGCTGAAGCTTTCTTT; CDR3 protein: CASSSQGGGVAEAFF
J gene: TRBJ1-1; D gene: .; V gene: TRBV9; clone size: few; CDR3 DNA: TGTGCCAGCAGCGTCGGGGGAGACGGCACTGAAGCTTTCTTT; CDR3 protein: CASSVGGDGTEAFF
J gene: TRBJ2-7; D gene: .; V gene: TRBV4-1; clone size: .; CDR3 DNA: TGCGCCAGCAGCCTCGAACAGGGCCGAGAGCGGTACTTC; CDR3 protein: CASSLEQGRERYF
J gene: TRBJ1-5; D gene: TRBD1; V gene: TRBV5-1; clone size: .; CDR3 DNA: TGCGCCAGCAGCTTGGAGGGGGCTCGGGGCAATCAGCCCCAGCATTTT; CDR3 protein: CASSLEGARGNQPQHF
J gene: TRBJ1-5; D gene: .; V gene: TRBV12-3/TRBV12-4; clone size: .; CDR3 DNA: TGTGCCAGCAGGGTTAGTAGCAATCAGCCCCAGCATTTT; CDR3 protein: CASRVSSNQPQHF
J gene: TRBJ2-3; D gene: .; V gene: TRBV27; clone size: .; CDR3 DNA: TGTGCCAGCAGTTTCGGGGATACGCAGTATTTT; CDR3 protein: CASSFGDTQYF
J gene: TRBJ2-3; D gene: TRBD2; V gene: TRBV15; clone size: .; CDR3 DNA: TGTGCCACCAGCTTGCGACTAGCGGGAGGGGCAGATACGCAGTATTTT; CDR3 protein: CATSLRLAGGADTQYF
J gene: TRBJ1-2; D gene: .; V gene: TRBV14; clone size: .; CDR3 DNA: TGTGCCAGCAGCCCGGCGGGGGTGACCTATGGCTACACCTTC; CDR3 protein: CASSPAGVTYGYTF
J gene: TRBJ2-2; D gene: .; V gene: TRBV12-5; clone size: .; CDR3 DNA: TGTGCTAGTGGCCTTCTAAACACCGGGGAGCTGTTTTTT; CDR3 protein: CASGLLNTGELFF
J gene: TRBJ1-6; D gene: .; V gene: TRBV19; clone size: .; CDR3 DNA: TGTGCCAGTAGTATAGGTACCAGGGTGGATTCACCCCTCCACTTT; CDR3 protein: CASSIGTRVDSPLHF
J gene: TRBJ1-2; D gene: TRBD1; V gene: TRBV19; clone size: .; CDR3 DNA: TGTGCCAGTAGTAATACAGGGGTCGGGTATGGCTACACCTTC; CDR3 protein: CASSNTGVGYGYTF
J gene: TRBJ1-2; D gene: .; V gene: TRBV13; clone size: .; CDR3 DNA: TGTGCCAGCAGCTTAATGCGGGCCCGCTATGGCTACACCTTC; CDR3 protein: CASSLMRARYGYTF
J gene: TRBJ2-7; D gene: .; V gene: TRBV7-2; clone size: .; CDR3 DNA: TGTGCCAGCAGCCCCAAGGGGGTTGACTACTCCTACGAGCAGTACTTC; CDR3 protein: CASSPKGVDYSYEQYF
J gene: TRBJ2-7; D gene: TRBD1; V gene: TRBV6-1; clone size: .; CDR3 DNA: TGTGCCAGCAGTGAACGACAGGGGGCAAGAGGCGAGCAGTACTTC; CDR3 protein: CASSERQGARGEQYF
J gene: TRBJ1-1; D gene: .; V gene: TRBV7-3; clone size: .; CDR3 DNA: TGTGCCAGCAGCGTACAGGGTCACACTGAAGCTTTCTTT; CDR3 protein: CASSVQGHTEAFF
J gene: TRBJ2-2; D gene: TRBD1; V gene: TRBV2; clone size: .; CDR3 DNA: TGTGCCAGCAGAGAGACAGGGGCTCGGACCGGGGAGCTGTTTTTT; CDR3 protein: CASRETGARTGELFF
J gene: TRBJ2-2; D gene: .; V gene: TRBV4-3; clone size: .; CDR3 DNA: TGCGCCAGCAGCCAAGATGTTTCTGGCCAGTCCGCCGGGGAGCTGTTTTTT; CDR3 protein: CASSQDVSGQSAGELFF
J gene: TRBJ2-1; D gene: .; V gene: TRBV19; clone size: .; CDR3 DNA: TGTGCCAGTAGCGACATGTACAATGAGCAGTTCTTC; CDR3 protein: CASSDMYNEQFF
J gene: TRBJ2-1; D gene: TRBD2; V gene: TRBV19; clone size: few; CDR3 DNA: TGTGCCAGTACCAGACTAGCGGGAGACACGCAGTTCTTC; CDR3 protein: CASTRLAGDTQFF
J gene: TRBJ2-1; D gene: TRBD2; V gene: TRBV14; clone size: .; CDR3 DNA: TGTGCCAGCAGCCTGCCGGGACTAGCGGGGAGGGATGAGCAGTTCTTC; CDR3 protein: CASSLPGLAGRDEQFF
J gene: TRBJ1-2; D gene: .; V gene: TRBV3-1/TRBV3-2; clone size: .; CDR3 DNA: TGTGCCAGCAGCCAAGAGGACAGACGGGATGGCTACACCTTC; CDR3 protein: CASSQEDRRDGYTF
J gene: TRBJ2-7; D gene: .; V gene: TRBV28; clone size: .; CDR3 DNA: TGTGCCAGCAGTACGCCCTCAGGGTTCTACGAGCAGTACTTC; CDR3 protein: CASSTPSGFYEQYF
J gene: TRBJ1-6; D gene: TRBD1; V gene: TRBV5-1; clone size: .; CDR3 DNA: TGCGCCAGCAGCACACAGGGGGCGGACTCACCCCTCCACTTT; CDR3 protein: CASSTQGADSPLHF